This TCR beta chain was profiled in a study of cytomegalovirus exposure and HLA in healthy donors. Study-level background: Around 78 million unique TCRs, all from HLA-typed donors, were included in an early release of the data. Findings and caveats of the study: Cytomegalovirus-associated TCR beta chains were listed, numbering under 200. TCR sequences were mostly rare, though some public TCRs occurred in many donors. Across donors, presence/absence analyses took sequencing depth to be roughly uniform.

Points on this clone: Its specificity is unknown.

Germline V lookup: CDR1 SGDLS, CDR2 YYNGEE. This CDR3 comprises 16 residues. After removal of 4 bases from V and 8 bases from J, the junction contained 11 bases not matched to a gene. The PCR was carried out with 60 Vbeta primers and 13 Jbeta primers. Profiled with immunoSEQ multiplex PCR; TCRdb holds only in-frame clones, not every one. The sample shows 120,000 to 150,000 clones, roughly three quarters of them seen only once. Sequencing was carried out using PBMCs. This receptor was taken from a woman in her 50s in good health and CMV-seronegative. The chain recombines TRBV9 with TRBJ2-1; the match to TRBD2 covers 11 bases. The CDR3 DNA sequence: TGTGCCAGCAGCTACACCTTAGCGGGGGGGCCCGATGAGCAGTTCTTC. It specifies CASSYTLAGGPDEQFF.